One and the same sample provided the 15 T cell receptor beta chains below, sequenced in a study of blood T cells in healthy people across ages. A sample-barcoded 5' primer and a J-beta primer mix were used in a second PCR of roughly 6 to 11 cycles. MiXCR, run by TCRdb on the 5' RACE reads, gives a single entry per CDR3 protein. The sample includes about 620,000 distinct CDR3 sequences, 21% of them seen just once. Sequencing input: blood. These receptors were obtained from a man aged 70 or older in good health.

This clonotype was observed a few times. The rearrangement links TRBV7-2 to TRBJ2-7; TRBD2 aligns across 8 bases. V lost 5 bases to trimming and J lost 0 bases; unmatched junction nucleotides: 9. The CDR3 spans 16 residues. Germline V lookup: CDR1 SGHTA, CDR2 FQGNSA. CDR3 DNA: TGTGCCAGCAGCCCAAGAGCGGGGGCCATCTCCTACGAGCAGTACTTC. Residues: CASSPRAGAISYEQYF.

This chain links TRBV10-3 with TRBJ1-2, with 7 bases fitting TRBD1. The CDR3 has 12 amino acids. The J segment lost 0 bases and the V segment lost 10 bases, leaving 2 bases of the junction unmatched. CDR1 is ENHRY, CDR2 SYGVKD, per germline. In DNA, the CDR3 is TGTGCCAGTGGACAGGCTAACTATGGCTACACCTTC. This sequence encodes CASGQANYGYTF.

V and J are TRBV20-1 and TRBJ1-5; D might be TRBD1 (6 bases). V lost 1 base, J lost 5 bases, and 12 bases lay in between. Looked up from germline, CDR1 is DFQATT and CDR2 is SNEGSKA (reference sequence). The length of the CDR3 is 14 residues. This CDR3 reads CSARGTGFHQPQHF. In nucleotides, the CDR3 is TGCAGTGCTAGAGGTACAGGGTTCCATCAGCCCCAGCATTTT.

This clonotype occurred a few times. At one of its ends the junction is not consistent with the germline gene, which may arise from a read error. The gene calls are TRBV7-9 and TRBJ2-1; D call uncertain. Germline CDR1 reads SEHNR; CDR2 reads FQNEAQ (reference sequence). There are 14 residues in the CDR3. CDR3 residues: CANSFGAERDEQFF. The CDR3, as DNA: TGTGCCAACAGCTTCGGAGCAGAAAGGGATGAGCAGTTCTTC.

The CDR3 region has the DNA TGCAGTGCACATCGTAGCGGGAGCGGCAATGAGCAGTTCTTC. This encodes CSAHRSGSGNEQFF. The chain is built from TRBV20-1 and TRBJ2-1; 9 positions match TRBD2. CDR1 is DFQATT, CDR2 SNEGSKA, per germline (reference sequence). Unmatched junction bases numbered 9, after V lost 6 bases and J lost 6 bases. The CDR3 has 14 amino acids.

This clonotype was recorded at least ten times. V gene TRBV4-1 combines with J gene TRBJ1-6; D call uncertain. CDR3 length: 13 amino acids. Looked up from germline, CDR1 is MGHRA and CDR2 is YSYEKL. The V end was cut by 1 base, the J end by 10 bases, with 8 bases between. This CDR3 reads CASSQVAQSPLHF. The CDR3 nucleotides are TGCGCCAGCAGCCAAGTGGCTCAGTCACCCCTCCACTTT.

The genes are TRBV18 and TRBJ1-2; D perhaps matches TRBD1 (6 bases). V lost 2 bases and J lost 4, with 11 bases in between. This CDR3 region has 14 residues. Germline CDR1 and CDR2: KGHSH and LQKENI. The CDR3 is CASSPLGASYGYTF. CDR3 bases: TGTGCCAGCTCACCATTGGGGGCCTCCTATGGCTACACCTTC.

This chain links TRBV20-1 with TRBJ1-6; 9 bases fit TRBD1. Germline V gives CDR1 DFQATT, CDR2 SNEGSKA (reference sequence). The CDR3 has 13 amino acids. V gave up 6 bases and J gave up 8 bases; unmatched junction bases: 5. CDR3 sequence: CSAAGQGHSPLHF. The CDR3 coding sequence is TGCAGTGCCGCGGGACAGGGTCATTCACCCCTCCACTTT.

This clonotype was recorded only once. The gene calls are TRBV28 and TRBJ2-1, with TRBD2 identical over 15 bases. The DNA end favors TRBJ2-7, so the J call may be wrong. Per germline, CDR1 MDHEN and CDR2 SYDVKM. This CDR3 comprises 13 residues. CDR3 protein: CATGTSGRYEQYF. Written as DNA, the CDR3 is TGTGCCACCGGGACTAGCGGGAGGTACGAGCAGTACTTC.

The chain employs TRBV11-2 and TRBJ2-2; 7 bases match TRBD2. V dropped 2 bases and J dropped 0; count of bases not matched to a gene: 3. Germline V gene sequence: CDR1 SGHAT, CDR2 FQNNGV. The CDR3 runs 16 residues. The CDR3 reads CASSLFGRSNTGELFF. The CDR3, as DNA: TGTGCCAGCAGCTTATTCGGGAGGTCGAACACCGGGGAGCTGTTTTTT.

V gene TRBV20-1 combines with J gene TRBJ2-5; a possible D gene is TRBD1 (6 bases). CDR3 length equals 11 residues. The V gene lost 7 bases and the J gene lost 4 bases, with 10 bases spanning the gap. The V gene's germline CDR1 is DFQATT and CDR2 SNEGSKA (reference sequence). The CDR3 DNA reads as TGCAGTGAAATAGGGGGAGAGACCCAGTACTTC. This encodes CSEIGGETQYF.

This chain joins TRBV29-1 and TRBJ1-1; tentative D call: TRBD1 (6 bases). With 6 bases removed from V and 5 bases from J, the gap between germline ends came to 16 bases. This CDR3 is built from 13 residues. The germline V gene encodes CDR1 SQVTM and CDR2 ANQGSEA. The CDR3 loop reads CSVAGARGTEAFF. DNA for the CDR3: TGCAGCGTAGCCGGGGCTAGGGGGACTGAAGCTTTCTTT.

This clonotype was counted only a few times. The CDR3 spells CSAMAPSRTYEQYF. The CDR3 region has the DNA TGCAGTGCTATGGCTCCTAGCAGAACCTACGAGCAGTACTTC. The J gene is TRBJ2-7, the V gene TRBV20-1, with D perhaps TRBD2 (5 bases). Germline V gene sequence: CDR1 DFQATT, CDR2 SNEGSKA (reference sequence). Trimming left V 4 bases short and J 2 bases short, with 15 bases between. CDR3 length: 14 amino acids.

This clonotype was recorded a few times. V gene TRBV20-1 combines with J gene TRBJ2-3; 9 bases agree with TRBD2. CDR1 and CDR2 from the germline V gene are DFQATT and SNEGSKA (reference sequence). The CDR3 extends over 14 amino acids. The V segment lost 3 bases and the J segment 2 bases; nucleotides outside the gene matches: 3. CDR3 amino acids: CSASRLAATDTQYF. In DNA, the CDR3 is TGCAGTGCTAGCCGACTAGCGGCCACAGATACGCAGTATTTT.

The genes are TRBV11-2 and TRBJ1-1; TRBD1 is a possible D gene (5 bases). This CDR3 is 11 amino acids long. Germline CDR1 SGHAT, CDR2 FQNNGV. Trimming removed 1 base from V and 9 bases from J, with 6 bases in between. This CDR3 reads CASSLAGQAFF. The CDR3 bases are TGTGCCAGCAGCTTAGCAGGGCAAGCTTTCTTT.